This note documents a single TCR beta chain sequence. No antigen is known for it. Base qualities are missing; no much larger clone stands one base away. The data derive from a study of cytomegalovirus exposure and HLA in healthy donors (dated by TCRdb to 2015 to 2018). In terms of the full investigation: According to a later analysis, one platform produced both the 100 to 150 validation repertoires and the 666 repertoires of the first cohort. Besides the first cohort of approximately 670 subjects, a separate validation cohort made up of over a hundred different subjects was used. High-throughput TCR immunosequencing, statistical association of individual TCRs with disease status, and machine learning were combined to predict cytomegalovirus infection status. The study aimed to test whether cataloging public T cell receptors could reveal signatures of past pathogen exposure. Points the paper makes about the study in general: While some public TCRs were present in many individuals, most TCR sequences turned up only very rarely across donors. Subsequent analysis determined that TCRs grouped into clusters in the first cohort also showed a tendency toward co-occurrence across the approximately 110 validation repertoires, and roughly 94% of cluster scores exceeded 0. A total of about 150 TCR beta chains were listed by the study as associated with cytomegalovirus. The classifier was reported to diagnose cytomegalovirus status with high specificity and sensitivity in both the original and validation cohorts. The authors suggested that the approach could potentially be generalized to other disease states and immunological phenotypes. In vitro tests confirmed that a few of the cytomegalovirus-associated TCR beta chains recognize cytomegalovirus antigens. A later analysis lacked HLA typing for the validation cohort, so it scored co-occurrence in that cohort across all 120 or so repertoires.

Separate from the approximately 690-subject first cohort, the validation cohort of about 130 subjects was the group to which the donors belonged. The library was generated by the immunoSEQ multiplex PCR assay. Under the source paper's analysis protocol: A statistical classification framework was built to diagnose cytomegalovirus status from the catalog of TCR beta chain sequences. TCRdb obtained this table from immuneACCESS and retained in-frame rearrangements with V and J assigned. These tables miss some clones; where compared with another copy, unresolved V genes account for less than half of the shortfall, and the remainder is unexplained. The V and J calls and the clone size are those of that table, but D and trimming were determined from the DNA. For this sample the table gives around 120,000 clones, of which roughly 88% were detected only once. Jointly, the top ten make up around 2% of the sample.

The CDR3 runs 14 residues from the cysteine to the phenylalanine. Only the CDR3 part of the read is kept: 42 bases, read in frame from the first base. From the germline V gene, CDR1 is WSHSY and CDR2 is SAAADI. Trimming removed 3 bases from V and 1 base from J, leaving 9 bases between the germline ends. Sequenced: PBMCs. In this chain, TRBV10-2 is recombined with TRBJ1-1, with the D gene not confidently named. This receptor was identified in a man aged 18-30 years in good health and CMV-seronegative. The CDR3 protein is CASSEHRENTEAFF. The nucleotide sequence reads as follows: TGCGCCAGCAGTGAACACAGAGAGAACACTGAAGCTTTCTTT.